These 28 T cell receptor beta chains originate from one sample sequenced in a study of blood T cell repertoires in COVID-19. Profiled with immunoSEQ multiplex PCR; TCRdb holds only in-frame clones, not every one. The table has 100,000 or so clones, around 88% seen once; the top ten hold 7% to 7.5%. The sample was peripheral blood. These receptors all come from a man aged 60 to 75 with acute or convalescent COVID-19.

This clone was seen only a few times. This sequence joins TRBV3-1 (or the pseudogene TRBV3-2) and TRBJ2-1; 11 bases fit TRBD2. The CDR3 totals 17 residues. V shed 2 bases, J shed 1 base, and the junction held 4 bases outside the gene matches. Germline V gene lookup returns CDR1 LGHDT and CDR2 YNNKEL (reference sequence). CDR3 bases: TGTGCCAGCAGCCAACGCACTAGCGGGAGTTCCTACAATGAGCAGTTCTTC. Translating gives CASSQRTSGSSYNEQFF.

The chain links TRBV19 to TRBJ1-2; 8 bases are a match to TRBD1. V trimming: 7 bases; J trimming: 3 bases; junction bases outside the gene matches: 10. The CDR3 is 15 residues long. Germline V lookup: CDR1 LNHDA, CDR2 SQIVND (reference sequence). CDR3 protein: CASTPTGAHYYGYTF. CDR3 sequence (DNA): TGTGCCAGTACCCCGACAGGGGCCCATTACTATGGCTACACCTTC.

The CDR3 DNA sequence: TGTGCCAGTAGTATATCGGCGGTAAGGACCGGGGAGCTGTTTTTT. Its translation is CASSISAVRTGELFF. The chain uses TRBV19 and TRBJ2-2, with no clear D. Germline CDR1 and CDR2: LNHDA and SQIVND (reference sequence). The ends were cut back, 2 bases at V and 5 bases at J, with 12 bases in the middle. The CDR3 length is 15 residues.

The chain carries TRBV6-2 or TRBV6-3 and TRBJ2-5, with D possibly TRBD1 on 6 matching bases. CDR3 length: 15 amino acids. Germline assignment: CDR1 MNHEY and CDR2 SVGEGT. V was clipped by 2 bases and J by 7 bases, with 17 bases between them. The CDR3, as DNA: TGTGCCAGCAGTTACGGGACACCCGCCGCGGGGACCCAGTACTTC. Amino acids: CASSYGTPAAGTQYF.

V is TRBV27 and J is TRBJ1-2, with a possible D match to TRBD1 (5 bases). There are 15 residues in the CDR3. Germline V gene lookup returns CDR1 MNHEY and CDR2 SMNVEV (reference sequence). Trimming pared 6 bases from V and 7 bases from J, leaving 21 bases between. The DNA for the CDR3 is TGTGCCAGCAGCAACTTTGCCGCGGGGGGTGGTGGCTACACCTTC. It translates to CASSNFAAGGGGYTF.

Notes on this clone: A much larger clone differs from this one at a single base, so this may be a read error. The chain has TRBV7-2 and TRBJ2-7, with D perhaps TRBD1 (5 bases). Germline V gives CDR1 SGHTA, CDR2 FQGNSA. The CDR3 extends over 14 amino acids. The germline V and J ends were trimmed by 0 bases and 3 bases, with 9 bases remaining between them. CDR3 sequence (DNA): TGTGCCAGCAGCTTAGCCGGGCAGGGCTACGAGCAGTACTTC. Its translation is CASSLAGQGYEQYF.

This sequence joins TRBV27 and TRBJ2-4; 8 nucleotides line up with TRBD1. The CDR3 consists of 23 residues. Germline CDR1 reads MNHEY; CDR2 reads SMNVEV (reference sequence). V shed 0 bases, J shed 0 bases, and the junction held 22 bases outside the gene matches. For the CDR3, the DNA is TGTGCCAGCAGTTTATCGCCACACCGGACAGGGAGGTGTATTTGGTTAGCCAAAAACATTCAGTACTTC. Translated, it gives CASSLSPHRTGRCIWLAKNIQYF.

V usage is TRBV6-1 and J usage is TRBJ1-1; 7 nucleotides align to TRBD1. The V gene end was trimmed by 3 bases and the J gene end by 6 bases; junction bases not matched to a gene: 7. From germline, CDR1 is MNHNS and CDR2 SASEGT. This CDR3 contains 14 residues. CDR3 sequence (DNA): TGTGCCAGCAGTGAGACGACAGGGATGGCTGAAGCTTTCTTT. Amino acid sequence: CASSETTGMAEAFF.

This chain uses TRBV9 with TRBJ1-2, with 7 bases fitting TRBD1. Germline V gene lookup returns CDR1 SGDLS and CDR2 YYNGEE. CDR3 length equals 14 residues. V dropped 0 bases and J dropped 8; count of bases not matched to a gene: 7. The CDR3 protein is CASSVEIGGSGYTF. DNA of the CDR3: TGTGCCAGCAGCGTAGAGATAGGGGGCAGCGGCTACACCTTC.

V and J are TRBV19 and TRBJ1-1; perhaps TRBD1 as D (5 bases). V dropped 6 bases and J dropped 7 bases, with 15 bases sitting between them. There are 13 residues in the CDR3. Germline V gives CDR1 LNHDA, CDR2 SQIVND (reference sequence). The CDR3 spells CASSMERRGEAFF. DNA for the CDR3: TGTGCCAGTAGCATGGAGCGAAGGGGTGAAGCTTTCTTT.

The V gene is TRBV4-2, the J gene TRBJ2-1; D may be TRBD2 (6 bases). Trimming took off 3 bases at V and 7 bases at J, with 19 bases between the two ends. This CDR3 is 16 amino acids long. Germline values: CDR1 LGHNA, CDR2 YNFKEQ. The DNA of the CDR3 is TGTGCCAGCAGCCAGGAGGGACGCGGGAATTTGAATGAGCAGTTCTTC. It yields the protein CASSQEGRGNLNEQFF.

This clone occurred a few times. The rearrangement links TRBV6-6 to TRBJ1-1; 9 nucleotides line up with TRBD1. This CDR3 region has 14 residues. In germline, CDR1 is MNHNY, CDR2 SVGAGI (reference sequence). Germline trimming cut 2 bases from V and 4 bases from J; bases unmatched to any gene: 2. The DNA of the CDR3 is TGTGCCAGCAGTTACGGACAGGGGTCCACTGAAGCTTTCTTT. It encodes CASSYGQGSTEAFF.

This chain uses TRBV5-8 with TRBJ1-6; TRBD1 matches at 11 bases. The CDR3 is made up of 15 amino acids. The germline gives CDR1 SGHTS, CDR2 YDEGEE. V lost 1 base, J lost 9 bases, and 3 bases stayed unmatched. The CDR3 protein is CASSLRTGGSSPLHF. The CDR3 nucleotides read TGTGCCAGCAGCTTGCGGACAGGGGGCAGTTCACCCCTCCACTTT.

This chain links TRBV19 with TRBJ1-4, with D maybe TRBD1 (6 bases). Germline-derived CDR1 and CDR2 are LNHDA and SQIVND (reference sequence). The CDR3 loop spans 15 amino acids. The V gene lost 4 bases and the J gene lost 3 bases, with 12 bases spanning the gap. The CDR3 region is CASSNRDRPNEKLFF. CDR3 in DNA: TGTGCCAGTAGTAACAGGGACCGCCCTAATGAAAAACTGTTTTTT.

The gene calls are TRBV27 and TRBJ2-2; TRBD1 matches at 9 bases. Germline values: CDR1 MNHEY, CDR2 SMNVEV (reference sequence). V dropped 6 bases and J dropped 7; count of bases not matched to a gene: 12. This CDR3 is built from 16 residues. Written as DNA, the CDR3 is TGTGCCAGCAGATACAAAATACAGGGGGCCGTCGGGGAGCTGTTTTTT. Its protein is CASRYKIQGAVGELFF.

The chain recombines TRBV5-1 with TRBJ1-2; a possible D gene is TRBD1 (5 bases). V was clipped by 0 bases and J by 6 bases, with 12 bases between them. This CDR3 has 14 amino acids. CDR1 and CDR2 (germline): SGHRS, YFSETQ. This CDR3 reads CASSLAGTPHGYTF. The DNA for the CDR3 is TGCGCCAGCAGCTTGGCCGGGACTCCACATGGCTACACCTTC.

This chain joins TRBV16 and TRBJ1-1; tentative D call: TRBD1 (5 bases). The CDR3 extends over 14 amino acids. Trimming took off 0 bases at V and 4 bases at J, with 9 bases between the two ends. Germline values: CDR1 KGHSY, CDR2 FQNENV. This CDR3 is CASSQSGGSTEAFF. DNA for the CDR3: TGTGCCAGCAGCCAATCGGGGGGAAGCACTGAAGCTTTCTTT. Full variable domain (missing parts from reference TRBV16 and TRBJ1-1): GEEVAQTPKHLVRGEGQKAKLYCAPIKGHSYVFWYQQVLKNEFKFLISFQNENVFDETGMPKERFSAKCLPNSPCSLEIQATKLEDSAVYFCASSQSGGSTEAFFGQGTRLTVV.

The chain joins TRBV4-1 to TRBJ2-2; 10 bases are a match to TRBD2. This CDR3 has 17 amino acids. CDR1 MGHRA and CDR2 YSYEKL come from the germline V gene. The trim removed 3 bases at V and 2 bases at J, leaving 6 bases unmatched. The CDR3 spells CASSQYRTSGNTGELFF. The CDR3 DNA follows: TGCGCCAGCAGCCAGTACAGGACTAGCGGAAACACCGGGGAGCTGTTTTTT.

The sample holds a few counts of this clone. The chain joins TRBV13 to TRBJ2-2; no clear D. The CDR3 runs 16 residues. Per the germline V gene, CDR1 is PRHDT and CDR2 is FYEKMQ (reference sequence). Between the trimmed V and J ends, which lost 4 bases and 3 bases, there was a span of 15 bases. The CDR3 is CASSYSTSPDTGELFF. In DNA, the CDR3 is TGTGCCAGCAGCTACTCGACTTCGCCAGACACCGGGGAGCTGTTTTTT.

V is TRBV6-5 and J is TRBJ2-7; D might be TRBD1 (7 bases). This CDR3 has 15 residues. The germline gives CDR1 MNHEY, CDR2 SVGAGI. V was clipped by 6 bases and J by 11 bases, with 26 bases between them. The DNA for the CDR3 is TGTGCCAGCAGAAACAAGTACAGGGGAGAATTAGCGGAGTACTTC. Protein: CASRNKYRGELAEYF.

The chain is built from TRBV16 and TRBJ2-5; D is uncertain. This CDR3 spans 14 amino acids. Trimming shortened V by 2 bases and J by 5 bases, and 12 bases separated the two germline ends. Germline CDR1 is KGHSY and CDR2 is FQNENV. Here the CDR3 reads CASSQDSPWETQYF. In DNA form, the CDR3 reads TGTGCCAGCAGCCAAGACTCCCCTTGGGAGACCCAGTACTTC.

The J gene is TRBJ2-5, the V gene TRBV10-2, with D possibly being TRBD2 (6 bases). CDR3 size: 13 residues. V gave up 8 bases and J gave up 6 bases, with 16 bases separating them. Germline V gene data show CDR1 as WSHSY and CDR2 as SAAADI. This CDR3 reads CASLLGRGKTQYF. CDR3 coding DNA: TGCGCCAGCCTTTTAGGGCGGGGAAAGACCCAGTACTTC.

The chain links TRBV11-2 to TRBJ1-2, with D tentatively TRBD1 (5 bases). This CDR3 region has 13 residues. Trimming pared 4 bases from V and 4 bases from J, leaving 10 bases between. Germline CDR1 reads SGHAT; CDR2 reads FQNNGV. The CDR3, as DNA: TGTGCCAGCAGCTCAACAGGCTTCTATGGCTACACCTTC. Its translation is CASSSTGFYGYTF.

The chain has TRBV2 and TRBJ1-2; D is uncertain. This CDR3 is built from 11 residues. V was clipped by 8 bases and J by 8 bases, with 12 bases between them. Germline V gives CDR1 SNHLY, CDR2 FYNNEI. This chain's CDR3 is CASLRVEGYTF. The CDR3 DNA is TGTGCCAGCCTCCGGGTGGAAGGCTACACCTTC. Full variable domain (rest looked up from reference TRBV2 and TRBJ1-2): EPEVTQTPSHQVTQMGQEVILRCVPISNHLYFYWYRQILGQKVEFLVSFYNNEISEKSEIFDDQFSVERPDGSNFTLKIRSTKLEDSAMYFCASLRVEGYTFGSGTRLTVV.

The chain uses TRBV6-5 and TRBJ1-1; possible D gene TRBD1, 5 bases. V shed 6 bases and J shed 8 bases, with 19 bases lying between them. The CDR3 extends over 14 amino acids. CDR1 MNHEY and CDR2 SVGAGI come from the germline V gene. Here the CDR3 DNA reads TGTGCCAGCAGATTACAATCACAGGCATCCGAAGCTTTCTTT. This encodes CASRLQSQASEAFF.

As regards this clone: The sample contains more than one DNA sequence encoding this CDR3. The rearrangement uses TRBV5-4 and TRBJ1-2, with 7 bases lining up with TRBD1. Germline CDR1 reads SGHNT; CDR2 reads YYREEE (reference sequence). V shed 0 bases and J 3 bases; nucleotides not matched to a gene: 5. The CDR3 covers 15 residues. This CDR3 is CASSLGQGGYYGYTF. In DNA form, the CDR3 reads TGTGCCAGCAGCTTGGGACAGGGAGGATACTATGGCTACACCTTC.

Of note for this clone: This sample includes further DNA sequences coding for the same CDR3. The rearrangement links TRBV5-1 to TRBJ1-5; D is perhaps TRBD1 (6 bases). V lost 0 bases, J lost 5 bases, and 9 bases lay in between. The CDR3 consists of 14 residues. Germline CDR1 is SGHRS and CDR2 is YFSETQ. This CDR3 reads CASSLGGLDQPQHF. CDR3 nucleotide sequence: TGCGCCAGCAGCTTGGGGGGGCTTGATCAGCCCCAGCATTTT.

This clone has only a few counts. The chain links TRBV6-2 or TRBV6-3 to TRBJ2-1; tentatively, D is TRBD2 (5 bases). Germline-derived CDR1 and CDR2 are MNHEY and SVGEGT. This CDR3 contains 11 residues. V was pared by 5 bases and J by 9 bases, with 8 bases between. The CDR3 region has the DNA TGTGCCAGCAGTAATCGGGGTGAGCAGTTCTTC. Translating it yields CASSNRGEQFF.